A single sample is the source of the 22 T cell receptor beta chains below, sequenced in a study of response to subunit inactivated influenza vaccine. MiXCR, applied by TCRdb to the RT-PCR reads, yields one record per CDR3 protein. The sample contains fewer than 700,000 distinct CDR3 sequences, 10% to 15% of which appear only once. The specimen comprised PBMCs from blood, sampled about 40 days after vaccination. The receptors were sampled from a man aged 45-60 years who received an inactivated influenza vaccine.

The chain couples TRBV6-5 to TRBJ1-5; D remains unclear. Germline CDR1 reads MNHEY; CDR2 reads SVGAGI. Trimming shortened V by 1 base and J by 5 bases, and 9 bases separated the two germline ends. The CDR3 has 14 amino acids. This chain's CDR3 is CASSYYSSYQPQHF. The CDR3 DNA sequence: TGTGCCAGCAGTTACTATAGCAGTTATCAGCCCCAGCATTTT.

This clonotype occurred a few times. The V and J genes are TRBV7-3 and TRBJ2-7, with TRBD1 as a possible D gene (6 bases). The CDR3 length is 13 residues. V was trimmed by 6 bases and J by 1 base, leaving 10 bases between them. Germline V lookup: CDR1 SGHTA, CDR2 FQGTGA. The CDR3 DNA follows: TGTGCCAGCAGTCATGACAGGTCCTACGAGCAGTACTTC. As protein: CASSHDRSYEQYF.

The rearrangement joins TRBV28 to TRBJ2-7; 9 bases map to TRBD1. Germline values: CDR1 MDHEN, CDR2 SYDVKM. The CDR3 totals 15 residues. After removal of 6 bases from V and 2 bases from J, the junction contained 8 bases not matched to a gene. The CDR3 is CASSYPDRGTYEQYF. The CDR3 DNA is TGTGCCAGCAGCTACCCAGACAGGGGGACCTACGAGCAGTACTTC.

The chain links TRBV27 to TRBJ2-1; unclear D gene. Trimming removed 4 bases at V and 2 bases at J, with 9 bases between. The CDR3 extends over 14 amino acids. The germline CDR1 and CDR2 sequences are MNHEY and SMNVEV (reference sequence). The CDR3 protein is CASSSAPPYNEQFF. CDR3 nucleotide sequence: TGTGCCAGCAGTTCGGCACCACCCTACAATGAGCAGTTCTTC.

This chain's CDR3 is CASSQVPWQGPYNEQFF. CDR3 nucleotide sequence: TGTGCCAGCAGCCAAGTCCCTTGGCAGGGACCCTACAATGAGCAGTTCTTC. V is TRBV3-1 and J is TRBJ2-1; D possibly matches TRBD1 or TRBD2 (5 bases each). With 1 base removed from V and 2 bases from J, the gap between germline ends came to 15 bases. Germline CDR1 reads LGHDT; CDR2 reads YNNKEL (reference sequence). The length of the CDR3 is 17 residues.

The table lists this clonotype with a few counts. The chain uses TRBV12-3 or TRBV12-4 and TRBJ2-2, with a weak D call TRBD2 (5 bases). The length of the CDR3 is 16 residues. V was cut by 6 bases and J by 6 bases, with 20 bases left in between. CDR3 protein: CASSPPENLRAGELFF. Here the CDR3 DNA reads TGTGCCAGCAGCCCACCCGAGAATTTGAGGGCCGGGGAGCTGTTTTTT.

This clonotype was detected ten times or more. J is TRBJ2-7 and V is TRBV6-6, with D perhaps TRBD1 (6 bases). CDR1 and CDR2 (germline): MNHNY, SVGAGI (reference sequence). CDR3 length: 12 residues. V lost 8 bases and J 3 bases, leaving 11 bases between the germline ends. In nucleotides, the CDR3 is TGTGCCAGCGGGGGCAGTTTCTACGAGCAGTACTTC. This encodes CASGGSFYEQYF.

This sequence joins TRBV20-1 and TRBJ2-1; 9 nucleotides align to TRBD1. The germline CDR1 and CDR2 sequences are DFQATT and SNEGSKA (reference sequence). The CDR3 runs to 13 residues. Trimming at V came to 5 bases and at J to 5 bases, leaving 4 bases not matched to a gene. The CDR3 protein is CSAGRQGDNEQFF. The CDR3 DNA sequence: TGCAGTGCTGGAAGACAGGGGGACAATGAGCAGTTCTTC.

The rearrangement uses TRBV5-6 and TRBJ2-1; no clear D. Germline lookup yields CDR1 SGHDT and CDR2 YYEEEE. The CDR3 has 16 residues. V lost 3 bases to trimming and J lost 2 bases, with 15 bases between them. CDR3 DNA sequence: TGTGCCAGCAGCTCAATGCAGACAAGAGCCTACAATGAGCAGTTCTTC. This translates into CASSSMQTRAYNEQFF.

The chain employs TRBV20-1 and TRBJ2-7; the match to TRBD2 covers 11 bases. V gave up 3 bases and J gave up 2 bases; unmatched junction bases: 3. Germline V CDR1 and CDR2: DFQATT, SNEGSKA (reference sequence). The CDR3 has 14 amino acids. CDR3 residues: CSASGSGGAYEQYF. The CDR3 DNA reads TGCAGTGCTAGTGGTAGCGGGGGGGCCTACGAGCAGTACTTC.

This clonotype was recorded a few times. The chain carries TRBV5-1 and TRBJ2-5; D may be TRBD2 (6 bases). The germline CDR1 and CDR2 sequences are SGHRS and YFSETQ. The CDR3 runs 13 residues. The V end lost 3 bases, the J end lost 5 bases, and 11 bases lay between the germline ends. CDR3 coding DNA: TGCGCCAGCAGCTCGGGACTCTGGGAGACCCAGTACTTC. Protein product: CASSSGLWETQYF.

This clonotype came up many times. This chain connects TRBV29-1 to TRBJ2-5; TRBD2 is a possible D gene (5 bases). The CDR3 length is 13 residues. Between the trimmed V and J ends, which lost 3 bases and 0 bases, there was a span of 8 bases. Germline CDR1 and CDR2: SQVTM and ANQGSEA. CDR3 nucleotide sequence: TGCAGCGTTGATCGAGGGAACCAAGAGACCCAGTACTTC. It yields the protein CSVDRGNQETQYF.

This clonotype has a count of ten or more. V usage is TRBV4-3 and J usage is TRBJ2-1; D perhaps matches TRBD1 (5 bases). This CDR3 region has 17 residues. Germline V gene data show CDR1 as LGHNA and CDR2 as YSLEER. V lost 3 bases and J lost 4, with 19 bases in between. The CDR3 DNA reads as TGCGCCAGCAGCCAGCTGACAGCCCGATACGGGTACAATGAGCAGTTCTTC. Its translation: CASSQLTARYGYNEQFF.

This clonotype was seen ten or more times. V and J are TRBV7-2 and TRBJ2-5, with D perhaps being TRBD1 or TRBD2 (5 bases each). V gave up 5 bases and J gave up 5 bases, with 9 bases separating them. The CDR3 length is 12 residues. Germline CDR1 and CDR2: SGHTA and FQGNSA. The CDR3 sequence is CASSRDVETQYF. The CDR3 nucleotides are TGTGCCAGCAGCCGGGACGTGGAGACCCAGTACTTC.

This chain links TRBV28 with TRBJ2-7; 11 bases align to TRBD1. The trim removed 5 bases at V and 4 bases at J, leaving 10 bases unmatched. Per germline, CDR1 MDHEN and CDR2 SYDVKM. This CDR3 has 16 amino acids. The CDR3 here is CASSPRGQGASYEQYF. In DNA, the CDR3 is TGTGCCAGCAGTCCCCGAGGACAGGGGGCTTCGTACGAGCAGTACTTC.

This clonotype was seen at least ten times. V is TRBV12-3 or TRBV12-4 and J is TRBJ2-1; 7 nucleotides agree with TRBD1. The length of the CDR3 is 14 residues. Trimming removed 7 bases from V and 9 bases from J; junction bases left unmatched: 12. The CDR3 sequence: CASTKGGSKGEQFF. In DNA, the CDR3 is TGTGCCAGCACAAAAGGGGGCTCAAAGGGTGAGCAGTTCTTC.

This clonotype was seen a handful of times. DNA of the CDR3: TGCGCCAGCAGCTTGGAAAAGCCCTCTGGAAACACCATATATTTT. This sequence encodes CASSLEKPSGNTIYF. The chain has TRBV5-1 and TRBJ1-3; unclear D gene. The V and J ends lost 0 bases and 0 bases respectively, with 7 bases between them. The CDR3 covers 15 residues. Germline V lookup: CDR1 SGHRS, CDR2 YFSETQ.

The rearrangement links TRBV5-6 to TRBJ1-5; D is possibly TRBD1 (5 bases). V shed 3 bases and J shed 9 bases, with 13 bases lying between them. The CDR3 totals 13 residues. Germline-derived CDR1 and CDR2 are SGHDT and YYEEEE. CDR3 in amino acids: CASSSGGTGPQHF. CDR3 nucleotides: TGTGCCAGCAGCTCGGGGGGGACTGGGCCCCAGCATTTT.

A few counts support this clonotype. This chain joins TRBV5-1 and TRBJ2-1; the D gene is possibly TRBD2 (5 bases). V shed 4 bases and J shed 5 bases, with 10 bases lying between them. Germline lookup yields CDR1 SGHRS and CDR2 YFSETQ. The CDR3 is 13 amino acids. CDR3: CASSGSGHNEQFF. The CDR3 DNA follows: TGCGCCAGCAGCGGGAGCGGTCACAATGAGCAGTTCTTC.

This CDR3 reads CASSYGGGRTDTQYF. DNA of the CDR3: TGTGCCAGCAGTTACGGGGGGGGGCGCACAGATACGCAGTATTTT. The chain is built from TRBV6-2 or TRBV6-3 and TRBJ2-3, with D possibly being TRBD2 (7 bases). Per germline, CDR1 MNHEY and CDR2 SVGEGT. This CDR3 contains 15 residues. The V and J ends lost 2 bases and 1 base respectively, with 10 bases between them.

This clonotype has at least ten counts. The chain uses TRBV10-3 and TRBJ2-1; perhaps TRBD2 as D (5 bases). V shed 0 bases and J shed 9 bases, with 9 bases lying between them. CDR3 length: 13 amino acids. CDR1 and CDR2 from the germline V gene are ENHRY and SYGVKD. The chain's CDR3 is CAISESAAGEQFF. In DNA, the CDR3 is TGTGCCATCAGTGAGTCGGCCGCGGGTGAGCAGTTCTTC.

This clonotype was seen at least ten times. The chain employs TRBV20-1 and TRBJ2-3; D remains ambiguous. Germline V gene sequence: CDR1 DFQATT, CDR2 SNEGSKA (reference sequence). CDR3 length: 13 amino acids. V gave up 6 bases and J gave up 3 bases, with 13 bases separating them. The CDR3 DNA follows: TGCAGTGCCCCGGCGATAGGAACAGATACGCAGTATTTT. Its protein product is CSAPAIGTDTQYF.